A single sample gave rise to the 10 T cell receptor beta chains below, sequenced in a study of blood T cell repertoires in COVID-19. Using immunoSEQ multiplex PCR, the repertoire was profiled, and TCRdb retains in-frame clones only, with some absent. The table has about 120,000 clones, about 70% seen once. What was sequenced was peripheral blood. Source of these receptors: a woman aged 65 to 85 with acute or convalescent COVID-19.

The chain links TRBV29-1 to TRBJ1-1, with a possible D match to TRBD1 (5 bases). The germline V gene has CDR1 SQVTM and CDR2 ANQGSEA. There are 13 residues in the CDR3. Trimming removed 5 bases from V and 1 base from J, with 11 bases in between. The CDR3, as DNA: TGCAGCGTTCCCACAGGCCCGAACACTGAAGCTTTCTTT. It codes for CSVPTGPNTEAFF.

V usage is TRBV28 and J usage is TRBJ2-3, with 7 bases lining up with TRBD2. This CDR3 contains 13 residues. The junction had 3 bases not matched to a gene; V was cut back by 6 bases and J by 3 bases. Germline-derived CDR1 and CDR2 are MDHEN and SYDVKM. The CDR3 protein is CASSPGLTDTQYF. CDR3 coding DNA: TGTGCCAGCAGCCCGGGACTAACAGATACGCAGTATTTT.

The sample holds a few counts of this clone. The chain recombines TRBV6-1 with TRBJ1-5, with D tentatively TRBD1 (5 bases). Germline V lookup: CDR1 MNHNS, CDR2 SASEGT. The CDR3 consists of 14 residues. The germline V and J ends were trimmed by 3 bases and 5 bases, with 11 bases remaining between them. The CDR3 DNA sequence: TGTGCCAGCAGTGAGAACAGGCGAGATCAGCCCCAGCATTTT. As protein: CASSENRRDQPQHF.

The chain joins TRBV19 to TRBJ2-7, with a possible D match to TRBD1 (6 bases). Germline V gene data show CDR1 as LNHDA and CDR2 as SQIVND (reference sequence). Trimming cost V 5 bases and J 0 bases, with 17 bases left between them. The CDR3 spans 16 residues. CDR3 DNA: TGTGCCAGTAGTTTGTCCCGGGACAAATTCTCCTACGAGCAGTACTTC. This gives the protein CASSLSRDKFSYEQYF.

The gene calls are TRBV6-1 and TRBJ1-3, with unresolved D. The CDR3 runs to 16 residues. Per the germline V gene, CDR1 is MNHNS and CDR2 is SASEGT. Trimming left V 0 bases short and J 0 bases short, with 9 bases between. CDR3 sequence reads: CASSEAEVSSGNTIYF. The DNA of the CDR3 is TGTGCCAGCAGTGAAGCGGAGGTTTCCTCTGGAAACACCATATATTTT.

This chain connects TRBV5-8 to TRBJ1-1; possible D gene TRBD1, 5 bases. The germline V gene has CDR1 SGHTS and CDR2 YDEGEE. Deletions cut 3 bases from V and 1 base from J, with 13 bases between. The CDR3 is made up of 15 amino acids. The DNA for the CDR3 is TGTGCCAGCAGCTCCCGACAGCGGGCGAACACTGAAGCTTTCTTT. Amino acid sequence: CASSSRQRANTEAFF.

The chain uses TRBV21-1 and TRBJ2-5; the listed D gene, TRBD1, was not tested against the DNA. TRBV21-1 is tagged as a pseudogene. The CDR3 contains 15 residues. The CDR3 loop is CASSKAHDREETQYF. The CDR3 nucleotides are TGTGCCAGCAGCAAAGCGCACGACAGGGAAGAGACCCAGTACTTC.

This rearrangement joins TRBV24-1 to TRBJ2-7; TRBD1 might be the D (6 bases). V lost 7 bases and J lost 6, with 9 bases in between. The CDR3 runs to 11 residues. The germline V gene encodes CDR1 KGHDR and CDR2 SFDVKD. The chain's CDR3 is CATRQGSEQYF. The CDR3 bases are TGTGCCACCAGACAGGGTAGCGAGCAGTACTTC.

This chain uses TRBV5-1 with TRBJ1-1; 7 bases match TRBD1. CDR3 length: 16 residues. With V trimmed by 4 bases and J by 1 base, 10 bases remained unmatched. Germline V lookup: CDR1 SGHRS, CDR2 YFSETQ. Here the CDR3 DNA reads TGCGCCAGCAGCGCCGGGACAGCAAAAAAGAACACTGAAGCTTTCTTT. Encoded protein: CASSAGTAKKNTEAFF. Complete variable domain (other parts from reference TRBV5-1 and TRBJ1-1): KAGVTQTPRYLIKTRGQQVTLSCSPISGHRSVSWYQQTPGQGLQFLFEYFSETQRNKGNFPGRFSGRQFSNSRSEMNVSTLELGDSALYLCASSAGTAKKNTEAFFGQGTRLTVV.

This rearrangement joins TRBV6-5 to TRBJ1-1; D may be TRBD1 (5 bases). Looked up from germline, CDR1 is MNHEY and CDR2 is SVGAGI. There are 14 residues in the CDR3. Trimming stripped 6 bases from V and 3 bases from J, with 14 bases between. CDR3 residues: CASRPGPGDTEAFF. The CDR3 DNA is TGTGCCAGCAGACCGGGGCCGGGGGACACTGAAGCTTTCTTT.